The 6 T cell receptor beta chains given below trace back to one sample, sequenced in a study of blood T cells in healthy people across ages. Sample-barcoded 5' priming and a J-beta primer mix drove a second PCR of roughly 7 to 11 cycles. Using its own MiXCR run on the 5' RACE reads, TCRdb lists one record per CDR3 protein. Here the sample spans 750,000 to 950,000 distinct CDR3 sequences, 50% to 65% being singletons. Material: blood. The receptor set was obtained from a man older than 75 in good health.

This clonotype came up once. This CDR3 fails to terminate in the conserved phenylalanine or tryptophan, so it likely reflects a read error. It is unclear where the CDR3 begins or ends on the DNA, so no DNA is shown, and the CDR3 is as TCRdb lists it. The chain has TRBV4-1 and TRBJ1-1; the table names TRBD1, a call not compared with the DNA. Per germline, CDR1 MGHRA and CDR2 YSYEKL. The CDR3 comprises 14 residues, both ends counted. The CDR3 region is CASSHRRLSDEPFV.

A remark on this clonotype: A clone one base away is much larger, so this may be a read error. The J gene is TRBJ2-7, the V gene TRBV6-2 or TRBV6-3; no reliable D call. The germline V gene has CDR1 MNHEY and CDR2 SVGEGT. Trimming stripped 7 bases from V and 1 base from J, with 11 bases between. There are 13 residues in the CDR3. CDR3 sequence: CASILDSSYEQYF. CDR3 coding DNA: TGTGCCAGCATCCTTGACTCATCCTACGAGCAGTACTTC.

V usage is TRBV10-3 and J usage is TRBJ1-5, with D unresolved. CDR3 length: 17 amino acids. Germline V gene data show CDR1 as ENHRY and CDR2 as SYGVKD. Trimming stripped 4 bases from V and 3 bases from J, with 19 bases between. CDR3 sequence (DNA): TGTGCCATCAGTGCGGCGGGTGGGTCGGTTTCCAATCAGCCCCAGCATTTT. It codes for CAISAAGGSVSNQPQHF.

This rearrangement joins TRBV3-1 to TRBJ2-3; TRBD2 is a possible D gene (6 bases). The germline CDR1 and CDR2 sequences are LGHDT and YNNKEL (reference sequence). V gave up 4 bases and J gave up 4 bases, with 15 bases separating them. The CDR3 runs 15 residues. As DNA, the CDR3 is TGTGCCAGCAGCCTAAGGGGAGGAGTTCCAGATACGCAGTATTTT. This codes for CASSLRGGVPDTQYF.

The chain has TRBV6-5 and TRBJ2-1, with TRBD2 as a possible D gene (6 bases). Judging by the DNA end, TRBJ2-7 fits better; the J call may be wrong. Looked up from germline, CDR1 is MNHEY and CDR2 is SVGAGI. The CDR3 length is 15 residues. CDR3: CASSYSRESYNEQYF. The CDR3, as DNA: TGTGCCAGCAGTTACTCCCGGGAGTCCTACAATGAGCAGTACTTC.

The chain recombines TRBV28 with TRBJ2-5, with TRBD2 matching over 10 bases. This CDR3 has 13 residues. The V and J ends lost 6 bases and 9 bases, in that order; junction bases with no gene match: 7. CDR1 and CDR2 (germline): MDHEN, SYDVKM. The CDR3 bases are TGTGCCAGCAGACTGACCGGACTAGCGGCCCAGTACTTC. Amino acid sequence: CASRLTGLAAQYF. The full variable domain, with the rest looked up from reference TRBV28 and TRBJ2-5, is DVKVTQSSRYLVKRTGEKVFLECVQDMDHENMFWYRQDPGLGLRLIYFSYDVKMKEKGDIPEGYSVSREKKERFSLILESASTNQTSMYLCASRLTGLAAQYFGPGTRLLVL.